Below, one T cell receptor (beta chain) is given with its context. V lost 5 bases and J lost 1, with 11 bases in between. Per the germline V gene, CDR1 is SNHLY and CDR2 is FYNNEI. The CDR3 loop spans 14 amino acids. The data are from a study of blood T cell repertoires in COVID-19. Data came from immunoSEQ multiplex PCR; TCRdb stores just in-frame clones and leaves some out. The table lists roughly 71,000 clones, less than 90% of them singletons. This sequence originates from a woman at least 80 years old with acute or convalescent COVID-19. The chain employs TRBV2 and TRBJ1-2; D possibly corresponds to TRBD1 (5 bases). Sequenced input: peripheral blood. Written as DNA, the CDR3 is TGTGCCAGCAGTACTAACGGGGGTAACTATGGCTACACCTTC. Translation: CASSTNGGNYGYTF.